This entry is about one TCR beta chain. This sample was included in a study of CD8+ T cells in alopecia areata. Investigators isolated RNA and reverse transcribed it into cDNA to act as the sequencing template. Produced via immunoSEQ multiplex PCR; TCRdb's table is partial and in-frame only. The data contain about 160,000 clones, approximately 45% of them singletons. V was cut by 8 bases and J by 6 bases, with 14 bases left in between. The CDR3 totals 13 residues. Germline assignment: CDR1 MDHEN and CDR2 SYDVKM. This chain connects TRBV28 to TRBJ2-1; D is uncertain. Sequencing was done on a sample of CD4+ T cells sorted from blood. The clonotype was recovered from a human donor with alopecia areata. In nucleotides, the CDR3 is TGTGCCAGCGCTGGGTGGGATGGCAATGAGCAGTTCTTC. It encodes CASAGWDGNEQFF.